This TCR beta chain was retrieved from a study of spatial heterogeneity in lung cancer. Study in general: Any follow-up PBMC samples that were available went on to be sequenced, and the median time to follow-up was roughly two years after resection. For the average unique TCR and UMI combination, more than 8.5 occurrences appeared in raw reads.

Turning to this clonotype: Its cognate antigen is unknown.

Unique molecular identifiers, one per molecule, were present on every TCR cDNA molecule. TCRdb recomputed calls from the 5' RACE reads with MiXCR, one row per CDR3 protein. The data show under 150,000 distinct CDR3 sequences, 12% seen once. Time point: blood at routine non-recurrence follow-up after resection. In each case, whole RNA from tumor, nontumor lung or frozen PBMC was sequenced unsorted. Findings of the study overall: Blood showed ubiquitous tumor TCRs more often at resection than at routine follow-up.

With 5 bases removed from V and 12 bases from J, the gap between germline ends came to 17 bases. The CDR3 runs 13 residues. Germline CDR1 reads SGHTA; CDR2 reads FQGTGA. This TCR was sampled from a male donor with early-stage non-small cell lung cancer. This chain links TRBV7-3 with TRBJ2-1, with D possibly being TRBD2 (5 bases). The sequenced sample was PBMCs, obtained at follow-up. CDR3 in amino acids: CASSVGMEPGQFF. The CDR3 bases are TGTGCCAGCAGCGTCGGGATGGAGCCTGGGCAGTTCTTC.